This note documents a single T cell receptor (beta chain) sequence. This specimen belongs to a study of patients and donors after allogeneic stem cell transplantation. Per germline, CDR1 SGHVS and CDR2 FQNEAQ. Losses at the gene ends were 7 bases for V and 2 bases for J; bases not matched to a gene: 4. This CDR3 is 15 amino acids long. MiXCR, applied by TCRdb to the RT-PCR reads, yields one record per CDR3 protein. In the table there are 390,000 or so distinct CDR3 sequences, around 16% of which are singletons. Sequencing used blood, either unsorted or a sorted T cell fraction (not recorded which). The receptor was isolated from a human donor who was either an allogeneic HSCT recipient or a stem cell or donor lymphocyte infusion donor (not recorded which). It is not recorded whose cells these are; they may come from a transplant donor. This chain links TRBV7-8 with TRBJ1-4; TRBD1 aligns across 10 bases. The CDR3 sequence: CASKPDRGTNEKLFF. The CDR3 DNA reads TGTGCCAGCAAACCGGACAGGGGGACTAATGAAAAACTGTTTTTT.